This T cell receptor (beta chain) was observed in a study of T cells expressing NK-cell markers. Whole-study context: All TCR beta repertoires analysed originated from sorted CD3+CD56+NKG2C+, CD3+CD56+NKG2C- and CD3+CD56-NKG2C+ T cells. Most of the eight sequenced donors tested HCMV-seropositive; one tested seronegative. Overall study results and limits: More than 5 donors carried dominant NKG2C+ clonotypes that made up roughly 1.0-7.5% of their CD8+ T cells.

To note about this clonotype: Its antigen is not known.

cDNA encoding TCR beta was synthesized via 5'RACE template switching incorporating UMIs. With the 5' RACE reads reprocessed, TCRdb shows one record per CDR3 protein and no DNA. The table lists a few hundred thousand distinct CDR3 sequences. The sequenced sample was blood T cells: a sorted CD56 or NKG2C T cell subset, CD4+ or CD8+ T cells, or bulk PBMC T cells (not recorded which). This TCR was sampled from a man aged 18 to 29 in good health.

The CDR3 loop is CASSSIAQPADTQYF. The chain combines TRBV4-3 with TRBJ2-3. CDR1 LGHNA and CDR2 YSLEER come from the germline V gene. The CDR3 is 15 amino acids.